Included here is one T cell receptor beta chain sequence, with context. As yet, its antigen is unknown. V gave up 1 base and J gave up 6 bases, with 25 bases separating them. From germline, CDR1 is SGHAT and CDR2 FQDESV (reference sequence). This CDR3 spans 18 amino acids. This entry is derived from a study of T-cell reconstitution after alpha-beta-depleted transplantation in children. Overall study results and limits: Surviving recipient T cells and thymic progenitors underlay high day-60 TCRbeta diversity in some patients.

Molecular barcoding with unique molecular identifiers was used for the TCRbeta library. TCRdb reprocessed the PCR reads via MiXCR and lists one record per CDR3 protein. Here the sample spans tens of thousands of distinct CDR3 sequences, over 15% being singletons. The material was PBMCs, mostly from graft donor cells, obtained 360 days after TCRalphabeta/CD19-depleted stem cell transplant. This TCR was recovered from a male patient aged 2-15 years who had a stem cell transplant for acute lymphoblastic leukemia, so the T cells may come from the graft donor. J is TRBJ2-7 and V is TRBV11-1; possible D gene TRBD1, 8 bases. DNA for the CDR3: TGTGCCAGCAGCTTAGAGCCAGGGAGGGACAGGATATCTTGCGAGCAGTACTTC. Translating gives CASSLEPGRDRISCEQYF. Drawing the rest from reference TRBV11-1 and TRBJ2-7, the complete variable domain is EAEVAQSPRYKITEKSQAVAFWCDPISGHATLYWYRQILGQGPELLVQFQDESVVDDSQLPKDRFSAERLKGVDSTLKIQPAELGDSAMYLCASSLEPGRDRISCEQYFGPGTRLTVT.